The present entry profiles one T cell receptor beta chain with its context. The target of this receptor is not known. The input lacks base qualities; no much larger clone sits a single base away. Library preparation was by the immunoSEQ multiplex PCR assay. For the multiplex PCR, a mixture combining 60 forward primers for TCR Vbeta segments and 13 reverse primers for TCR Jbeta segments was used. The CDR3 region of rearranged TCR beta genes was amplified from genomic DNA with a multiplex PCR assay. Amplified TCR beta libraries were sequenced as 87-base-pair reads on the Illumina HiSeq System. The published analysis was carried out like this. A later analysis tallied tens of millions of unique TCR beta chains across the 600 to 700 repertoires, and approximately 11 million of those chains were shared by two or more donors. To remove PCR and sequencing errors, raw reads were error-corrected and collapsed into unique sequences using a nearest-neighbor algorithm that merged closely related sequences. CDR3 sequences were aligned to IMGT reference sequences to assign V, D and J gene segments. For a sequence to be retained, a match of at least six nucleotides to both a V gene segment and a J gene segment was required. Rearrangements were called productive when the CDR3 lacked stop codons and stayed in frame with V and J; all others were non-productive. CDR3 was defined by IMGT convention, running from the second conserved V-encoded cysteine to the conserved J-encoded phenylalanine. The earlier analysis of a few hundred of the donors excluded any sequence lacking an unambiguous match to a single V gene segment. An earlier analysis of about 590 of the donors classified V segments as functional when productive rearrangements were above 56.7% and as segregating when the standard deviation between donors was above 5%. A statistical classification framework was developed to diagnose cytomegalovirus status using the catalog of TCR beta chain sequences. A later analysis assigned V and J genes by comparing TCR nucleotide sequences with IMGT/GENE-DB human TR gene sequences. The TCRdist pipeline was used in a later analysis to assign CDR3 sequences and most-parsimonious VDJ recombination scenarios. In a later analysis, every TCR beta chain was defined by the combination of its CDR3 amino acid sequence and its V-gene family, and reads without a unique V-gene family were dropped. A later analysis removed 600 or so highly shared, low-generation-probability nucleotide sequences to deal with suspected cross-contamination and a sequencing artifact. A later analysis calculated a clonal expansion index for each public chain from normalized within-repertoire ranks of inferred template counts. A later analysis computed generation probabilities with a VDJ recombination model fitted to out-of-frame rearrangements, and checked the results against IGoR. Hypergeometric tests were used in a later analysis to score TCR-TCR, TCR-HLA and TCR-CMV co-occurrence, with a repertoire-size bias correction applied to the TCR pairs. False discovery rates were estimated in a later analysis by permuting HLA or CMV assignments 20 times. A later analysis grouped co-occurring TCRs with DBSCAN, adding TCRdist sequence similarity when clustering within HLA-allele-positive subsets. Co-occurrence clustering excluded repertoires with fewer than 30,000 or more than 120,000 public chains, plus five with anomalous nucleotide sharing. Held by TCRdb, this immuneACCESS table contains in-frame sequences only and omits some clones. Under half of the omission traces to an unresolved V gene where checked; the cause of the rest is unknown. The V and J calls and clone size are taken from that table; D and trimming were inferred from the DNA. This sample is represented by more than 110,000 clones; roughly 10% of them were singletons. In total, the top ten clones hold roughly 2% of the sample.

This sample is part of a study of cytomegalovirus exposure and HLA in healthy donors (dated by TCRdb to about 2017). In terms of the full investigation: In an earlier analysis of several hundred of the donors, 276 Gb of sequence data and 117 million unique TCR beta sequences from approximately 180 million T cells were reported. The genetic ancestry cluster associated with self-reported Caucasian donors included roughly 84% of the roughly 360 genotyped donors. Alongside the repertoire data, information on donor age, sex, ethnicity and CMV serostatus was compiled. Typing coverage varied by locus: about 629-640 donors for A, B, C, DRB1 and DQB1; approximately 500 for DQA1; more than 600 for DPA1; approximately 470 for DPB1. The aim of the study was to test whether cataloging public T cell receptors could identify signatures of past pathogen exposure. In a later analysis, previously published TCR beta repertoires from hundreds of donors were re-analyzed and high-resolution HLA genotyping was added so that TCR occurrence patterns could be studied. Among a few hundred genotyped donors of the cohort, an average of roughly 240,000 unique TCR beta nucleotide sequences were sequenced per donor, around 20% of them non-productive. Because of strong linkage in the cohort, roughly five DR-DQ haplotypes were treated as single units for association and clustering. Every repertoire in the discovery cohort had been generated on one and the same sequencing platform. High-throughput TCR immunosequencing, statistical association of individual TCRs with disease status, and machine learning were combined to predict cytomegalovirus infection status. A later genetic analysis used genome-wide SNP genotypes for about 55% of the 666 donors, treating that subset as a discovery cohort. The study profiled the T cell repertoires of some 610 subjects by immunosequencing and related them to cytomegalovirus serostatus. In addition to the first cohort of 650 to 800 subjects, a separate validation cohort of around 110 different subjects was used. Class I and class II HLA loci were covered by the typing at four-digit resolution. An earlier analysis of several hundred of the donors applied high-throughput TCR beta sequencing to assess whether each TCR beta V gene segment acted as functional or pseudogenic. In the later analysis, no new phenotypic data were used to find candidate immune exposures; instead, reliance was placed on TCR beta sequences and their occurrence across donors. Approximately 310 gigabases of sequencing data and around 88 million unique TCR sequences made up an early release that covered 500 to 700 HLA-typed donors. Study-level results and caveats: In an earlier analysis of some 550 of the donors, most TCR beta V segments were observed in productive rearrangements about 87% or about 30% of the time, broadly matching IMGT annotations. In the study, around 150 TCR beta chains were listed as associated with cytomegalovirus. Only TCR beta chains were sequenced in this cohort, and the absence of alpha or paired-chain data limited detectable features. V-gene and J-gene trimming of TCR beta chains was associated with a missense DCLRE1C variant in a later genetic analysis, and the association was replicated in an independent cohort. A cluster of highly shared sequence variants was judged likely to represent a technical artifact of the sequencing pipeline. A later analysis found that most CMV-associated TCR beta chains appeared HLA-restricted, with HLA associations seemingly driven largely by CMV exposure. Presence/absence analyses assumed roughly uniform sequencing depth across donors, an assumption that may not hold. A later analysis found that HLA-associated TCR beta chains were more clonally expanded and had lower generation probabilities than equally common non-associated chains. A further reported finding was that TCR beta sequences accurately predicted the HLA-A and HLA-B alleles for most subjects in the first cohort. Because counts were too low, some 16 rarely observed V segments, including chromosome 9 orphons, were excluded from the earlier analysis of 500 to 700 of the donors. Linkage disequilibrium might explain the correlated functional status among segregating V segments, but an unknown experimental factor could not be ruled out. At a false discovery rate of 0.05, a later analysis linked under 20,000 TCR beta sequences to specific HLA alleles. In a later genetic analysis, fewer N-insertions in productive TCRs were reported among donors in an Asian-associated ancestry cluster than the roughly 710-donor mean. The only immune exposure information available for the cohort was CMV serostatus. In a later analysis, the rate of TCR association differed among HLA loci, with DRB1 alleles having the most associated TCRs and HLA-C alleles having the fewest. In vitro tests confirmed that a few of the cytomegalovirus-associated TCR beta chains recognize cytomegalovirus antigens. It was suggested by the authors that the approach could potentially be generalized to other disease states and immunological phenotypes. Some IMGT-functional V segments, including TRBV6-2 and TRBV6-3, could not be told apart with the 87-base-pair reads, so those segments were excluded. HLA typing was unavailable for some donors at each locus, so association tests used only the typed subset. According to a later analysis, parvovirus B19, influenza, CMV and Epstein-Barr virus appeared linked to several top co-occurrence clusters. When HLA alleles, especially DR and DQ, strongly co-occurred, TCR associations were difficult to assign to individual alleles. In both the original and validation cohorts, the classifier was reported to diagnose cytomegalovirus status with high specificity and sensitivity. Most TCR sequences were observed very rarely across donors, whereas some public TCRs were present in many individuals.

CDR1 SGHTA and CDR2 FQGTGA were looked up in the germline V gene. V is clipped by 4 bases and J by 6 bases, and the sequence between their germline boundaries is 12 bases long. The cysteine opens and the phenylalanine closes a CDR3 of 13 amino acids. The read is trimmed to its CDR3 DNA, 39 bases read in frame from base 1. The cohort comprised under 700 healthy bone marrow donors. At the time of sampling, all cohort members were nominally healthy, though unrecorded immune exposures were likely present. The donor tested CMV seronegative, placing the donor among the 350 to 400 seronegative members of the cohort. Every donor gave a peripheral blood sample, and the peripheral blood mononuclear cells from that sample were used for TCR beta sequencing. The Qiagen DNeasy Blood Extraction Kit was used to extract genomic DNA from the blood cell samples.

The chain links TRBV7-3 with TRBJ1-1; TRBD1 could be the D gene, as 5 bases match. Material: PBMCs. This sequence was found in a middle-aged man in good health and CMV-seronegative. The CDR3: CASSWRRGSEAFF. The nucleotide sequence reads TGTGCCAGCAGCTGGCGTAGGGGATCTGAAGCTTTCTTT.